Below, one TCR beta chain is given with its context. The data were taken from a study of shared clonotypes between healthy human individuals. Study-level information: Three CD4 naive, three CD4 memory, two CD8 naive and one CD8 memory plate were used per donor.

Original analysis: There were no quality scores in the junction-only immunoSEQ sequences, so filtering differed. TCRdb keeps only in-frame clones here, not all; method: immunoSEQ multiplex PCR. For V, J and clone size, that table is used; D and trimming come from the DNA. The sample holds fewer than 150,000 clones, under 70% seen once. All donors were healthy HIV-negative adults lacking recent acute infections or vaccinations. Trimming removed 2 bases from V and 6 bases from J; junction bases left unmatched: 12. Per germline, CDR1 SNHLY and CDR2 FYNNEI. The length of the CDR3 is 19 residues. The gene calls are TRBV2 and TRBJ2-1; 14 positions agree with TRBD2. The sequencing input was memory CD8+ T cells sorted from blood. Subset specified: CD45RO+ cells pooled with CCR7-negative TemRA cells. The source is a woman aged 25 to 45 in good health. The chain's CDR3 is CASSETTSGRAIGANEQFF. In DNA form, the CDR3 reads TGTGCCAGCAGTGAAACGACTAGCGGGAGGGCCATAGGAGCCAATGAGCAGTTCTTC.